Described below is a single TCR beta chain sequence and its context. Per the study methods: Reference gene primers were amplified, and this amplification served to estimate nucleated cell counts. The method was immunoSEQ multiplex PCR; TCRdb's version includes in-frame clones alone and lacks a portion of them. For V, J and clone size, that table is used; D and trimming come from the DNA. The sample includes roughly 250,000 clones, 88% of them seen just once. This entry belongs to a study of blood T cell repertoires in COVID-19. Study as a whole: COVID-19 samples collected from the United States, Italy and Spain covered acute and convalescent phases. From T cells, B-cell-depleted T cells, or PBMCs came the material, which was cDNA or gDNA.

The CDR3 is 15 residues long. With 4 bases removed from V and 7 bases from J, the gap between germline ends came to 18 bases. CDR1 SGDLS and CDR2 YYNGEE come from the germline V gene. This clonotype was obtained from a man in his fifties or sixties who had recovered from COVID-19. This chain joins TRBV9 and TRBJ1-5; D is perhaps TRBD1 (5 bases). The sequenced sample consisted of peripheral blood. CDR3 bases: TGTGCCAGCAGCCTACACGGCGAAAGGGGCCAGCCCCAGCATTTT. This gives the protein CASSLHGERGQPQHF. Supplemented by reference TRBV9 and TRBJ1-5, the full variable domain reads DSGVTQTPKHLITATGQRVTLRCSPRSGDLSVYWYQQSLDQGLQFLIQYYNGEERAKGNILERFSAQQFPDLHSELNLSSLELGDSALYFCASSLHGERGQPQHFGDGTRLSIL.